The 8 T cell receptor beta chains in this list originate from one sample, sequenced in a study of T cell clonality in common variable immunodeficiency. Produced via immunoSEQ multiplex PCR; TCRdb's table is partial and in-frame only. This repertoire lists around 34,000 clones without singletons; 0.95% sits in the top ten. The sample consisted of peripheral blood mononuclear cells. The receptor set was obtained from a person aged 18 to 70 in good health.

This clone was found many times. The read ends 3 residues before the CDR3 terminus; that terminus is restored from the germline J gene. The chain has TRBV12-3 or TRBV12-4 and TRBJ1-1; maybe TRBD1 (5 bases). The CDR3 totals 12 residues. The CDR3 loop is CASSFRGAEAFF. The CDR3 DNA, read in part, is TGTGCCAGCAGTTTTAGAGGGGCCGAG.

This clone was counted many times. Read data end 3 residues before the CDR3 end; the end is taken from the germline J gene. V gene TRBV2 combines with J gene TRBJ1-1, with D maybe TRBD1 (5 bases). CDR1 and CDR2 (germline): SNHLY, FYNNEI. V was trimmed by 4 bases and J by 3 bases, leaving 15 bases between them. CDR3 length: 15 residues. The CDR3 sequence is CASSGGRGRDTEAFF. Incomplete CDR3 DNA: TGTGCCAGCAGTGGAGGTAGGGGCCGGGACACTGAA.

This clone appeared many times. The read ends 3 residues early relative to the CDR3; the germline J gene fills the gap. The chain links TRBV7-2 to TRBJ1-2; perhaps TRBD1 as D (5 bases). Germline V gene sequence: CDR1 SGHTA, CDR2 FQGNSA. This CDR3 is built from 12 residues. The V end lost 5 bases, the J end lost 5 bases, and 9 bases lay between the germline ends. CDR3 amino acids: CASSPGLYGYTF. CDR3 DNA, as far as it was read: TGTGCCAGCAGCCCAGGGCTATATGGC.

This clone has a count of ten or more. The read stops 3 residues short of the end of the CDR3; the missing end is completed from the germline J gene. The J gene is TRBJ2-3, the V gene TRBV9; 10 bases line up with TRBD1. The CDR3 consists of 15 residues. Germline loops: CDR1 SGDLS, CDR2 YYNGEE. V dropped 5 bases and J dropped 1; count of bases not matched to a gene: 4. CDR3 bases read: TGTGCCAGCAGAACCGGGACAGGGGGCACAGATACG. Its protein is CASRTGTGGTDT. The full CDR3 is CASRTGTGGTDTQYF.

This clone was observed at least ten times. The observed sequence ends 3 residues before the CDR3 terminus, with the missing tail filled in from the germline J gene. The chain has TRBV29-1 and TRBJ1-2, with D hard to call. V shed 3 bases and J shed 5 bases, with 22 bases lying between them. The CDR3 runs to 16 residues. Germline assignment: CDR1 SQVTM and CDR2 ANQGSEA. The DNA read from the CDR3 is TGCAGCGTTGAGAGCTGGTTGCGTGAGGGCCGTTATGGC. Protein: CSVESWLREGRYG. The full CDR3 protein reads CSVESWLREGRYGYTF.

At least ten counts were recorded for this clone. The read falls 3 residues short of the CDR3 end, and the missing part is taken from the germline J gene. J is TRBJ1-2 and V is TRBV4-1, with a weak D call TRBD1 (6 bases). V lost 0 bases, J lost 3 bases, and 14 bases lay in between. This CDR3 has 16 residues. Germline CDR1 reads MGHRA; CDR2 reads YSYEKL. The DNA read from the CDR3 is TGCGCCAGCAGCCAAGATGGTGGGGGCGGGTACTATGGC. This gives the protein CASSQDGGGGYYG. The full CDR3 protein is CASSQDGGGGYYGYTF.

This clone was recorded many times. The CDR3 goes on 3 residues after the read ends, and that part is filled in from the germline J gene. The rearrangement uses TRBV20-1 and TRBJ1-2; 12 nucleotides agree with TRBD1. The trim removed 4 bases at V and 5 bases at J, leaving 14 bases unmatched. Germline CDR1 and CDR2: DFQATT and SNEGSKA (reference sequence). This CDR3 has 17 amino acids. The CDR3 bases that were read are TGCAGTGCTACCGGGACAGGGGGCTTGGTGGGTGTGTATGGC. It encodes CSATGTGGLVGVYG. The entire CDR3 is CSATGTGGLVGVYGYTF.

This clone was seen many times. Read data end 3 residues before the CDR3 end; the end is taken from the germline J gene. The chain employs TRBV5-5 and TRBJ1-2; no definite D call. CDR1 is SGHKS and CDR2 is YYEKEE in the germline V gene (reference sequence). Trimming removed 0 bases from V and 4 bases from J, with 10 bases in between. The CDR3 covers 14 residues. The chain's CDR3 is CASSLEGVVYGYTF. The DNA read from the CDR3 is TGTGCCAGCAGCTTGGAGGGTGTTGTCTATGGC.